One T cell receptor (beta chain) is described in this entry. As yet, its antigen is unknown. A much more abundant neighbour one base away suggests this may be a read error. Researchers made TCR cDNA using 5'RACE template switching, and this step added a universal primer site and UMIs. TCRdb recomputed calls from the 5' RACE reads with MiXCR, one row per CDR3 protein. The sample lists fewer than 150,000 distinct CDR3 sequences, about 6.8% seen once, with over 2.5% in the top ten. CDR1 and CDR2 (germline): SGHRS, YFSETQ. The CDR3 runs to 15 residues. V lost 2 bases to trimming and J lost 7 bases, with 15 bases between them. The record originates from a study of T cells after yellow fever vaccination. Study-level information: Low-cell-number fractions underwent preparation using SMART-Seq v4 Ultra Low Input. Study-wide points: Only a small proportion of the clonotypes turned up in both the CD4 and the CD8 compartments, likely arising from convergent recombination.

The rearrangement uses TRBV5-1 and TRBJ2-2; the D gene could be TRBD1 or TRBD2 (6 bases each). Sequencing was performed on CD4+ T cells sorted from PBMCs, taken approximately 40 days after the first yellow fever vaccination. The clonotype originates from a man aged 18 to 29 who received the YFV17D yellow fever vaccine. This CDR3 reads CASSFKGGRDGELFF. The CDR3 DNA follows: TGCGCCAGCAGCTTCAAGGGGGGCCGGGACGGGGAGCTGTTTTTT.